The rows below give T cell receptor beta chains drawn from one sample of a study of cytomegalovirus exposure and HLA in healthy donors. Assay used: immunoSEQ multiplex PCR; TCRdb lists only in-frame clones, some missing. The sample carries some 130,000 clones, 80% recorded once. Sequenced sample: PBMCs. The source is a man aged 40-55 years in good health and CMV-seronegative. Both conserved end residues are part of each CDR3. A D gene is named only where the DNA matches it firmly. Expanded clones are given a class, and other clones once, few, many or no size at all.

D gene: -
clone size: -
V gene: TRBV5-1
J gene: TRBJ2-5
CDR3 protein: CASSLELGHAYF
CDR3 DNA: TGCGCCAGCAGCTTGGAACTGGGGCACGCTTACTTC

D gene: TRBD2
clone size: -
V gene: TRBV27
J gene: TRBJ2-7
CDR3 protein: CASSPHEGREGYEQYF
CDR3 DNA: TGTGCCAGCAGTCCCCACGAGGGAAGGGAGGGCTACGAGCAGTACTTC

D gene: TRBD1
clone size: once
V gene: TRBV5-1
J gene: TRBJ1-1
CDR3 protein: CASSLAPTGSGTEAFF
CDR3 DNA: TGCGCCAGCAGCTTGGCCCCGACAGGGTCGGGCACTGAAGCTTTCTTT

D gene: -
clone size: -
V gene: TRBV2
J gene: TRBJ1-4
CDR3 protein: CASSEGQSNEKLFF
CDR3 DNA: TGTGCCAGCAGTGAAGGACAGTCTAATGAAAAACTGTTTTTT

D gene: -
clone size: -
V gene: TRBV5-1
J gene: TRBJ2-5
CDR3 protein: CASSIAGTPGGETQYF
CDR3 DNA: TGCGCCAGCAGCATCGCGGGGACTCCAGGAGGGGAGACCCAGTACTTC

D gene: -
clone size: -
V gene: TRBV29-1
J gene: TRBJ1-1
CDR3 protein: CSVEVRGQNTEAFF
CDR3 DNA: TGCAGCGTTGAAGTAAGAGGACAGAACACTGAAGCTTTCTTT

D gene: -
clone size: -
V gene: TRBV5-4
J gene: TRBJ1-6
CDR3 protein: CASSLDSTSYNSPLHF
CDR3 DNA: TGTGCCAGCAGCTTGGACAGCACCTCCTATAATTCACCCCTCCACTTT

D gene: TRBD1
clone size: once
V gene: TRBV5-4
J gene: TRBJ2-5
CDR3 protein: CASSLPPGQGAQGETQYF
CDR3 DNA: TGTGCCAGCAGCTTACCCCCCGGACAGGGCGCGCAGGGAGAGACCCAGTACTTC

D gene: TRBD1
clone size: -
V gene: TRBV9
J gene: TRBJ1-1
CDR3 protein: CASSGQGAGTEAFF
CDR3 DNA: TGTGCCAGCAGCGGCCAGGGGGCGGGAACTGAAGCTTTCTTT

D gene: TRBD1
clone size: -
V gene: TRBV28
J gene: TRBJ2-2
CDR3 protein: CASSKRTGGTGELFF
CDR3 DNA: TGTGCCAGCAGTAAAAGGACAGGGGGCACCGGGGAGCTGTTTTTT

D gene: TRBD2
clone size: -
V gene: TRBV9
J gene: TRBJ2-5
CDR3 protein: CASSPMGGSLQETQYF
CDR3 DNA: TGTGCCAGCAGCCCCATGGGCGGGAGCCTCCAAGAGACCCAGTACTTC

D gene: -
clone size: -
V gene: TRBV28
J gene: TRBJ1-1
CDR3 protein: CASSLGAGMGNTEAFF
CDR3 DNA: TGTGCCAGCAGTTTGGGTGCGGGGATGGGGAACACTGAAGCTTTCTTT

D gene: -
clone size: -
V gene: TRBV27
J gene: TRBJ2-5
CDR3 protein: CASSLRTEETQYF
CDR3 DNA: TGTGCCAGCAGTTTAAGGACAGAAGAGACCCAGTACTTC

D gene: TRBD1
clone size: -
V gene: TRBV5-6
J gene: TRBJ1-1
CDR3 protein: CASSMDRGRVTEAFF
CDR3 DNA: TGTGCCAGCAGCATGGACAGGGGGCGCGTTACTGAAGCTTTCTTT

D gene: -
clone size: -
V gene: TRBV19
J gene: TRBJ1-1
CDR3 protein: CASSIGGGDTEAFF
CDR3 DNA: TGTGCCAGTAGTATTGGGGGGGGAGACACTGAAGCTTTCTTT

D gene: -
clone size: once
V gene: TRBV7-9
J gene: TRBJ1-4
CDR3 protein: CASSLRQASSEKLFF
CDR3 DNA: TGTGCCAGCAGCTTACGACAAGCCTCATCCGAAAAACTGTTTTTT